This TCR beta chain was sequenced during a study of shared clonotypes between healthy human individuals. Germline CDR1 reads MNHEY; CDR2 reads SMNVEV (reference sequence). The CDR3 extends over 14 amino acids. Trimming took 8 bases from V and 5 from J; bases not matched to a gene: 9. Study-level points and caveats: Incomplete sequencing of sorted subsets was indicated by rarefaction despite large depth. The naive CD4 repertoires of several donors were compared, and around 5% of clonotypes were shared.

The sample holds many counts of this clone. No antigen is known for it. Genomic DNA of each subset was evenly split across several immunoSEQ plates. Original methodology: ImmunoSEQ output lacked quality scores and full-length reads, limiting matched filtering. The protocol was immunoSEQ multiplex PCR, while the TCRdb copy is restricted to in-frame clones and leaves out a portion. The V and J calls and the clone size are those of that table, but D and trimming were determined from the DNA. The sample gives more than 900,000 clones, 75% to 85% of which show up once; around 0.61% is in the top ten. The receptor was isolated from a man aged 18 to 30 in good health. Some clones in this sample may be carry-over from other donors' samples. Specimen: memory CD4+ T cells from PBMCs. Subset given: CD45RA-negative fraction. The gene calls are TRBV27 and TRBJ1-2, with TRBD1 identical over 9 bases. The CDR3: CASRRTGEGYGYTF. The DNA of the CDR3 is TGTGCCAGCCGACGGACAGGGGAGGGTTATGGCTACACCTTC.